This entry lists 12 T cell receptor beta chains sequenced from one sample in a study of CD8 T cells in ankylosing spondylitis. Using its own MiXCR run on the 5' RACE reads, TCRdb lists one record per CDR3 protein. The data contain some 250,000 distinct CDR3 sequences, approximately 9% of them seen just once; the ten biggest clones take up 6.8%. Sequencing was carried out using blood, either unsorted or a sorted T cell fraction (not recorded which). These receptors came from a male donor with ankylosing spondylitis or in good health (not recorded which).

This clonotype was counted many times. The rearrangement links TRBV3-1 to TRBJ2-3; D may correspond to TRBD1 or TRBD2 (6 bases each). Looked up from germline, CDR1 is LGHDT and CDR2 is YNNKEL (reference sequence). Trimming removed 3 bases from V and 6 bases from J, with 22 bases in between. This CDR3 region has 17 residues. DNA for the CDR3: TGTGCCAGCAGCCAGTACCCTAAGGGGGGACTTATGGATACGCAGTATTTT. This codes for CASSQYPKGGLMDTQYF.

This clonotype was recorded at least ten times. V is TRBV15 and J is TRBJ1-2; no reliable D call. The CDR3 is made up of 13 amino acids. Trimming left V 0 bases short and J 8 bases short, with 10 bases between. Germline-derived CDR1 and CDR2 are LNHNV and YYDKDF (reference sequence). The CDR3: CATSRDEGLGYTF. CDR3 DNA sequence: TGTGCCACCAGCAGAGATGAAGGGCTGGGCTACACCTTC.

In DNA form, the CDR3 reads TGTGCCAGCAGCGAGGGGACAGGGATCATCGCGCAGTACTTC. The encoded protein is CASSEGTGIIAQYF. The rearrangement uses TRBV7-2 and TRBJ2-7, with 9 nucleotides matching TRBD1. The V segment lost 5 bases and the J segment 9 bases; nucleotides outside the gene matches: 11. CDR3 size: 14 residues. Looked up from germline, CDR1 is SGHTA and CDR2 is FQGNSA.

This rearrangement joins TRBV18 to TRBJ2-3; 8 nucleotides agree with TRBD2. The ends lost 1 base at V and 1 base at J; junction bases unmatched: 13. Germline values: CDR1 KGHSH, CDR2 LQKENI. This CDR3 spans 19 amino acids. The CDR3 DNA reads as TGTGCCAGCTCACCACGCTCGGCGGGAGGTGCCGCGGGCACAGATACGCAGTATTTT. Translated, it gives CASSPRSAGGAAGTDTQYF. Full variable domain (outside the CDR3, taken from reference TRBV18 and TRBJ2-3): NAGVMQNPRHLVRRRGQEARLRCSPMKGHSHVYWYRQLPEEGLKFMVYLQKENIIDESGMPKERFSAEFPKEGPSILRIQQVVRGDSAAYFCASSPRSAGGAAGTDTQYFGPGTRLTVL.

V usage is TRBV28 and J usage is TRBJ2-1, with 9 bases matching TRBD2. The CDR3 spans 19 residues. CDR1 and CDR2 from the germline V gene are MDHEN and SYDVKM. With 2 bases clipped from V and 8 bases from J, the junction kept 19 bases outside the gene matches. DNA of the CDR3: TGTGCCAGCAGTTTACCCGGGGAGCTAGCGGGACCTTTTTGGTATGAGCAGTTCTTC. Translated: CASSLPGELAGPFWYEQFF. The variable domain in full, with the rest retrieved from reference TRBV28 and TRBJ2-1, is DVKVTQSSRYLVKRTGEKVFLECVQDMDHENMFWYRQDPGLGLRLIYFSYDVKMKEKGDIPEGYSVSREKKERFSLILESASTNQTSMYLCASSLPGELAGPFWYEQFFGPGTRLTVL.

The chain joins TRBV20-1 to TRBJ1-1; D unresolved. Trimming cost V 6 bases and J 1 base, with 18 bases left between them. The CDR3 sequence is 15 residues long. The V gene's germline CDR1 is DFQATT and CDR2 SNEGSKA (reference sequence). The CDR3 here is CSALAAETANTEAFF. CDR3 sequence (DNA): TGCAGTGCCCTAGCGGCCGAGACGGCGAACACTGAAGCTTTCTTT.

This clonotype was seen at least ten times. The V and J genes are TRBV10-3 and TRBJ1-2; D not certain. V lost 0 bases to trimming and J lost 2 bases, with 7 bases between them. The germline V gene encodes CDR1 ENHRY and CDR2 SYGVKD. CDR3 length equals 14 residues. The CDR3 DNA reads TGTGCCATCAGTGAGTCGATAGGGAACTATGGCTACACCTTC. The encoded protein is CAISESIGNYGYTF.

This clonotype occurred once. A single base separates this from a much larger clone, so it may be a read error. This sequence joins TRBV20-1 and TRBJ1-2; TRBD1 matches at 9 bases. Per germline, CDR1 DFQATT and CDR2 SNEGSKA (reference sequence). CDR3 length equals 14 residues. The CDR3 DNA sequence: TGCTGTGCTAGCCCAGGACAGGGGATGCATGGCTACACCTTC. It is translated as CCASPGQGMHGYTF.

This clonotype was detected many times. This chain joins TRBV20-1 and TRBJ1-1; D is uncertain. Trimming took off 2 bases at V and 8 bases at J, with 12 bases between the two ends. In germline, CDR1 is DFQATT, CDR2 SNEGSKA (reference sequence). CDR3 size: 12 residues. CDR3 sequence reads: CSARSGVREAFF. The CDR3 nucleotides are TGCAGTGCTAGAAGCGGGGTACGGGAAGCTTTCTTT.

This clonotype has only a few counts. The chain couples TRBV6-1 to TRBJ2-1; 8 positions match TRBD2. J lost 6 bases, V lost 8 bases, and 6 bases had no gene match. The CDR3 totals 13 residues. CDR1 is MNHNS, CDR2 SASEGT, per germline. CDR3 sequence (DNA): TGTGCCAGCGGACTCACTAGCGGCAATGAGCAGTTCTTC. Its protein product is CASGLTSGNEQFF.

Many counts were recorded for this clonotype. The CDR3 sequence: CASSLNLAGVNEQFF. Here the CDR3 DNA reads TGTGCCAGCAGCTTAAACCTAGCGGGAGTAAATGAGCAGTTCTTC. The chain uses TRBV7-3 and TRBJ2-1; 10 bases map to TRBD2. In germline, CDR1 is SGHTA, CDR2 FQGTGA. Trimming cost V 1 base and J 7 bases; bases outside gene matches: 4. The CDR3 has 15 residues.

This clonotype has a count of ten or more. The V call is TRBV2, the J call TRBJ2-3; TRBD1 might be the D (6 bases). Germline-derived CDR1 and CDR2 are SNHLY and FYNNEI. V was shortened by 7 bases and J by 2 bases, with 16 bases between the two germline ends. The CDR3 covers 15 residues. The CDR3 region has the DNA TGTGCCAGCACTGCCCGGGACACCTACACAGATACGCAGTATTTT. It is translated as CASTARDTYTDTQYF.